The T cell receptor beta chain described here comes from a study of cytomegalovirus exposure and HLA in healthy donors. Study outcomes and limitations: A reported reduction in N-insertions relative to the 666-donor mean was seen in an Asian-associated ancestry cluster in a later analysis.

Worth noting for this clone: The target antigen is unknown.

The germline gives CDR1 SGHKS, CDR2 YYEKEE (reference sequence). The ends lost 4 bases at V and 2 bases at J; junction bases unmatched: 5. CDR3 length: 15 residues. In the PCR, 60 Vbeta and 13 Jbeta primers were used. The protocol was immunoSEQ multiplex PCR, while the TCRdb copy is restricted to in-frame clones and leaves out a portion. The sample lists approximately 170,000 clones, 85% occurring once. The TCR originated in a boy aged 2-15 years in good health and CMV-seronegative. The chain links TRBV5-5 to TRBJ2-2; 7 nucleotides agree with TRBD1. Sequenced material: PBMCs. Written as DNA, the CDR3 is TGTGCCAGCAGCCCTGACAGGGCCAACACCGGGGAGCTGTTTTTT. Protein product: CASSPDRANTGELFF.